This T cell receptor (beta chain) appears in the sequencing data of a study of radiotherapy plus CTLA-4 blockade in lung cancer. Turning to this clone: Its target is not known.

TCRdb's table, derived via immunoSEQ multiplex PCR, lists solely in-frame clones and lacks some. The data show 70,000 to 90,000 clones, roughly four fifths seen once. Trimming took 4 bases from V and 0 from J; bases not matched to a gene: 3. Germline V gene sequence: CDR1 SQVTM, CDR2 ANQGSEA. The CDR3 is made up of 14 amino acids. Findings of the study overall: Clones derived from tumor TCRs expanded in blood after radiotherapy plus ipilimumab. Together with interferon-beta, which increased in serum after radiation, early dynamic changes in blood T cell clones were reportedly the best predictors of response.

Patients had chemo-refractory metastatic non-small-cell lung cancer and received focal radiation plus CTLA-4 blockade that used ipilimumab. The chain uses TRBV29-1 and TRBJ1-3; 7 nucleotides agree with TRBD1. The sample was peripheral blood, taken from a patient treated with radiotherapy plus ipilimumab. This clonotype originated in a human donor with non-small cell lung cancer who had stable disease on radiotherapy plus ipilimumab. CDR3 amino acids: CSVAGGSSGNTIYF. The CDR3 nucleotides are TGCAGCGTTGCAGGGGGAAGCTCTGGAAACACCATATATTTT.